This entry describes one T cell receptor beta chain. Antigen unknown. These data are taken from a study of regulatory dendritic cells for organ transplantation. TCRdb's copy holds only in-frame clones and misses some; the assay was immunoSEQ multiplex PCR. Among almost 35,000 clones, around 90% were seen once, and the ten largest hold over 0.05%. General study points: The authors noted considerable between-person heterogeneity in alloreactive memory CD8+ cells. Among resting subsets, memory CD8+ cells contained the most alloreactive clonotypes. Memory T cells were less diverse than naive, with memory CD8+ most oligoclonal.

The sequenced material came from naive CD4+ T cells from blood. Stated subset: CD45RA+ naive T cells. This clonotype was sampled from a human donor in good health.

This CDR3 is CASSLTGLATYNEQFF. The DNA for the CDR3 is TGTGCCAGCAGCCTTACCGGACTAGCGACCTACAATGAGCAGTTCTTC. The chain couples TRBV13 to TRBJ2-1; TRBD2 matches at 9 bases. The CDR3 contains 16 residues. CDR1 and CDR2 (germline): PRHDT, FYEKMQ (reference sequence). J gave up 2 bases and V 5 bases, and 7 bases lay outside the gene matches.